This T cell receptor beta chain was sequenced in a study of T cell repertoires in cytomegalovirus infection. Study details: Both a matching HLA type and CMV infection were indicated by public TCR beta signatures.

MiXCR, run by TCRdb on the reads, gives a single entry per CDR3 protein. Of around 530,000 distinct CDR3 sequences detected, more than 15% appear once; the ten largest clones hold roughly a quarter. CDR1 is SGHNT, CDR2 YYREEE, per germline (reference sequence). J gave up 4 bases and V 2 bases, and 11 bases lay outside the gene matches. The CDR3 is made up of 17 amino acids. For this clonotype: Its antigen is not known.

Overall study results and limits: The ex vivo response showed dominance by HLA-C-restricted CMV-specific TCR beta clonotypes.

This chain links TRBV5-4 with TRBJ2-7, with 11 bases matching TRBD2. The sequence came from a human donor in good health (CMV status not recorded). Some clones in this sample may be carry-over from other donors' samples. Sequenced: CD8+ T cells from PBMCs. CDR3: CASSFRLAGTLGYEQYF. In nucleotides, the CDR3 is TGTGCCAGCAGCTTTCGACTAGCGGGGACCCTGGGATACGAGCAGTACTTC.